Below are 16 T cell receptor beta chains sequenced from a single sample in a study of blood T cell repertoires in COVID-19. The protocol was immunoSEQ multiplex PCR, while the TCRdb copy is restricted to in-frame clones and leaves out a portion. The repertoire includes about 240,000 clones, more than 85% of them detected once, and approximately 3.7% sits in the top ten. The material sequenced was PBMCs or T cells enriched from blood (not recorded which). The receptors derive from a woman aged 25 to 39 who had recovered from COVID-19.

The rearrangement joins TRBV4-3 to TRBJ2-7; the match to TRBD2 covers 8 bases. The CDR3 has 13 amino acids. V shed 2 bases and J 6 bases; nucleotides not matched to a gene: 3. Germline lookup yields CDR1 LGHNA and CDR2 YSLEER. The CDR3 DNA follows: TGCGCCAGCAGCCAAAAGCGGGAGCGCGAGCAGTACTTC. It encodes CASSQKREREQYF.

Only one count was recorded for this clone. The chain employs TRBV29-1 and TRBJ2-7, with 10 positions matching TRBD1. There are 13 residues in the CDR3. V was pared by 7 bases and J by 6 bases, with 9 bases of the junction left unmatched. Germline V lookup: CDR1 SQVTM, CDR2 ANQGSEA. CDR3: CSATGTGEGEQYF. The CDR3 region has the DNA TGCAGCGCCACCGGGACAGGGGAGGGCGAGCAGTACTTC.

This clone appeared a few times. This chain uses TRBV10-3 with TRBJ2-7; 7 positions agree with TRBD1. Germline V lookup: CDR1 ENHRY, CDR2 SYGVKD. CDR3 size: 15 residues. Trimming at V came to 6 bases and at J to 3 bases, leaving 11 bases not matched to a gene. CDR3 nucleotide sequence: TGTGCCATCAGCGAGAGGACAGGAGTAGGCTACGAGCAGTACTTC. Amino acid sequence: CAISERTGVGYEQYF.

The gene calls are TRBV7-2 and TRBJ2-2, with TRBD2 as a possible D gene (5 bases). Trimming removed 4 bases at V and 4 bases at J, with 10 bases between. Germline CDR1 and CDR2: SGHTA and FQGNSA. CDR3 length: 14 amino acids. CDR3 bases: TGTGCCAGCAGCTATGGACGGGGCACCGGGGAGCTGTTTTTT. Residues: CASSYGRGTGELFF.

This rearrangement joins TRBV19 to TRBJ1-2; the D gene is possibly TRBD1 (6 bases). The CDR3 has 13 residues. V shed 6 bases and J shed 1 base, with 9 bases lying between them. Germline CDR1 LNHDA, CDR2 SQIVND (reference sequence). CDR3 sequence (DNA): TGTGCCAGTAGGAAACAGGGTAACTATGGCTACACCTTC. It translates to CASRKQGNYGYTF.

This clone has only a few counts. The chain combines TRBV27 with TRBJ1-4; 7 nucleotides agree with TRBD1. Germline loops: CDR1 MNHEY, CDR2 SMNVEV (reference sequence). The CDR3 is 16 amino acids. The V gene end was trimmed by 4 bases and the J gene end by 8 bases; junction bases not matched to a gene: 13. The CDR3 coding sequence is TGTGCCAGCAGTTCCCTTCGAGACAGGGTCGGGGAAAAACTGTTTTTT. Encoded protein: CASSSLRDRVGEKLFF.

The CDR3 DNA follows: TGTGCCAGCAGCGCCAGGGGGCTAAGAAACACTGAAGCTTTCTTT. It encodes CASSARGLRNTEAFF. V gene TRBV9 combines with J gene TRBJ1-1; TRBD1 agrees at 8 bases. The CDR3 has 15 amino acids. Germline CDR1 and CDR2: SGDLS and YYNGEE. J lost 2 bases, V lost 3 bases, and 6 bases had no gene match.

This chain connects TRBV9 to TRBJ1-3; D is possibly TRBD1 (5 bases). Looked up from germline, CDR1 is SGDLS and CDR2 is YYNGEE. The ends were cut back, 4 bases at V and 1 base at J, with 12 bases in the middle. This CDR3 spans 15 amino acids. DNA for the CDR3: TGTGCCAGCAGCAGGGGTGGGGAATCTGGAAACACCATATATTTT. Translation gives CASSRGGESGNTIYF.

The chain recombines TRBV28 with TRBJ2-5; TRBD1 agrees at 7 bases. The germline CDR1 and CDR2 sequences are MDHEN and SYDVKM. The CDR3 is 12 amino acids. V shed 6 bases and J 4 bases; nucleotides not matched to a gene: 2. The CDR3 coding sequence is TGTGCCAGCAGGCGACAGGGAGAGACCCAGTACTTC. This encodes CASRRQGETQYF.

The chain carries TRBV18 and TRBJ1-3, with unresolved D. Germline V gene lookup returns CDR1 KGHSH and CDR2 LQKENI. V shed 5 bases and J shed 2 bases, with 16 bases lying between them. The CDR3 totals 16 residues. The CDR3 spells CASSAGVALAGNTIYF. For the CDR3, the DNA is TGTGCCAGCTCAGCCGGGGTCGCTCTGGCTGGAAACACCATATATTTT.

This rearrangement joins TRBV25-1 to TRBJ1-1; D remains unclear. This CDR3 is 14 amino acids long. V was shortened by 4 bases and J by 3 bases, with 12 bases between the two germline ends. Per the germline V gene, CDR1 is MGHDK and CDR2 is SYGVNS. CDR3 bases: TGTGCCAGCAGTGTAGGAGGGTCGGACACTGAAGCTTTCTTT. Its translation is CASSVGGSDTEAFF.

The chain carries TRBV11-1 and TRBJ1-1; no clear D. V lost 7 bases and J lost 0, with 9 bases in between. Germline assignment: CDR1 SGHAT and CDR2 FQDESV (reference sequence). This CDR3 comprises 13 residues. The CDR3 sequence: CASKHYMNTEAFF. The CDR3 nucleotides read TGTGCCAGCAAGCATTATATGAACACTGAAGCTTTCTTT.

The rearrangement joins TRBV5-4 to TRBJ2-7; tentative D call: TRBD1 (5 bases). Germline values: CDR1 SGHNT, CDR2 YYREEE (reference sequence). The CDR3 is made up of 17 amino acids. V lost 0 bases, J lost 2 bases, and 18 bases lay in between. In DNA, the CDR3 is TGTGCCAGCAGCTTGGACCCGACAGTTAGGGTCACCTACGAGCAGTACTTC. Its translation: CASSLDPTVRVTYEQYF.

The rearrangement uses TRBV18 and TRBJ1-5; 7 nucleotides line up with TRBD1. The CDR3 is 16 amino acids. The germline CDR1 and CDR2 sequences are KGHSH and LQKENI. The V segment lost 2 bases and the J segment 3 bases; nucleotides outside the gene matches: 7. The CDR3 reads CASSPVLTGTNQPQHF. The CDR3 DNA sequence: TGTGCCAGCTCACCAGTCCTGACAGGGACCAATCAGCCCCAGCATTTT.

This chain connects TRBV7-2 to TRBJ1-3; 7 bases are a match to TRBD1. CDR3 length: 15 residues. From germline, CDR1 is SGHTA and CDR2 FQGNSA. Losses at the gene ends were 2 bases for V and 1 base for J; bases not matched to a gene: 2. The CDR3 spells CASSLTTGSGNTIYF. CDR3 bases: TGTGCCAGCAGCTTAACGACAGGGTCTGGAAACACCATATATTTT. Full variable domain (outside the CDR3, taken from reference TRBV7-2 and TRBJ1-3): GAGVSQSPSNKVTEKGKDVELRCDPISGHTALYWYRQSLGQGLEFLIYFQGNSAPDKSGLPSDRFSAERTGGSVSTLTIQRTQQEDSAVYLCASSLTTGSGNTIYFGEGSWLTVV.

J is TRBJ2-3 and V is TRBV6-5, with 8 nucleotides matching TRBD2. In germline, CDR1 is MNHEY, CDR2 SVGAGI. This CDR3 contains 14 residues. The trim removed 6 bases at V and 4 bases at J, leaving 6 bases unmatched. CDR3 in DNA: TGTGCCAGCAGGAGGACTAGCTCGGCAGATACGCAGTATTTT. Protein: CASRRTSSADTQYF.